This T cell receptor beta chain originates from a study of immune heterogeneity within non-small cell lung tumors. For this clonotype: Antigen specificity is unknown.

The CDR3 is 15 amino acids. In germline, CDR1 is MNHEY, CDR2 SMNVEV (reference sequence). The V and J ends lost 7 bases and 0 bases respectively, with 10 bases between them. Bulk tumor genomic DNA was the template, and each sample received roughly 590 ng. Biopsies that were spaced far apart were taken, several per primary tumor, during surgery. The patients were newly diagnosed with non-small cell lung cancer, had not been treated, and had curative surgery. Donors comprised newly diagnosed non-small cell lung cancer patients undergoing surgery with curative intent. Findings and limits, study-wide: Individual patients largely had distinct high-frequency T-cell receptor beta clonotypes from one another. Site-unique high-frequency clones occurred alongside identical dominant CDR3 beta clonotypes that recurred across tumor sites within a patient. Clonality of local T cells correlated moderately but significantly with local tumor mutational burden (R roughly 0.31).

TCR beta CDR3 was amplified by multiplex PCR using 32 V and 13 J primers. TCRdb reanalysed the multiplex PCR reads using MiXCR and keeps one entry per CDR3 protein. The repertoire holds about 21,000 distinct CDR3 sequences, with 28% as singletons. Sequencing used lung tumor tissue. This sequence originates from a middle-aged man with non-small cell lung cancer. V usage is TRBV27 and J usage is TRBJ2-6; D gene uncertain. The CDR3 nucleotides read TGTGCCAGCAAATTGTCCCGCTCTGGGGCCAACGTCCTGACTTTC. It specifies CASKLSRSGANVLTF. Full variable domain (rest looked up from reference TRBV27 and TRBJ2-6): EAQVTQNPRYLITVTGKKLTVTCSQNMNHEYMSWYRQDPGLGLRQIYYSMNVEVTDKGDVPEGYKVSRKEKRNFPLILESPSPNQTSLYFCASKLSRSGANVLTFGAGSRLTVL.